What follows are 8 T cell receptor beta chains derived from one specimen sequenced in a study of cytomegalovirus exposure and HLA in healthy donors. PCR primers comprised 60 Vbeta and 13 Jbeta primers. The table came from immunoSEQ multiplex PCR; TCRdb's copy has only in-frame clones and leaves some out. The sample has roughly 140,000 clones; about 80% are singletons. The material sequenced was PBMCs. The receptors here all came from a male donor in good health and CMV-seronegative.

To note about this clone: A junction boundary mismatches the germline segment, possibly from a read error. The V and J genes are TRBV7-2 and TRBJ1-2, with 9 bases matching TRBD1. Germline V gene lookup returns CDR1 SGHTA and CDR2 FQGNSA. CDR3 length equals 15 residues. For the CDR3, the DNA is TGTGCCAGCAGCTTAGAACAGGGGGCTAACCATGGCTACACCTTC. Its translation is CASSLEQGANHGYTF.

CDR3 in DNA: TGTGCCAGCAGTGCTAGCGGGGGGAACACCGGGGAGCTGTTTTTT. The encoded protein is CASSASGGNTGELFF. This sequence joins TRBV11-2 and TRBJ2-2, with TRBD2 matching 10 bases. The CDR3 has 15 amino acids. Germline V gene sequence: CDR1 SGHAT, CDR2 FQNNGV. V trimming: 6 bases; J trimming: 1 base; junction bases outside the gene matches: 2. The complete variable domain, with remaining parts taken from reference TRBV11-2 and TRBJ2-2, reads EAGVAQSPRYKIIEKRQSVAFWCNPISGHATLYWYQQILGQGPKLLIQFQNNGVVDDSQLPKDRFSAERLKGVDSTLKIQPAKLEDSAVYLCASSASGGNTGELFFGEGSRLTVL.

The chain couples TRBV28 to TRBJ1-4; the match to TRBD1 covers 7 bases. The CDR3 spans 15 residues. J was trimmed by 2 bases and V by 2 bases; bases with no gene match: 2. CDR1 is MDHEN, CDR2 SYDVKM, per germline. CDR3 sequence reads: CASSLAGGTNEKLFF. CDR3 in DNA: TGTGCCAGCAGTTTAGCAGGGGGGACTAATGAAAAACTGTTTTTT.

This sequence joins TRBV6-5 and TRBJ2-3; D not certain. This CDR3 is 13 amino acids long. Germline lookup yields CDR1 MNHEY and CDR2 SVGAGI. V shed 5 bases and J shed 1 base, with 7 bases lying between them. The CDR3 sequence: CASSLRGTDTQYF. In DNA form, the CDR3 reads TGTGCCAGCAGTCTTCGGGGCACAGATACGCAGTATTTT.

This chain connects TRBV27 to TRBJ2-3; D is uncertain. The CDR3 is 14 amino acids. CDR1 and CDR2 from the germline V gene are MNHEY and SMNVEV (reference sequence). V shed 7 bases and J shed 3 bases, with 14 bases lying between them. CDR3 DNA: TGTGCCAGCAATTTCCTGAGAGCGACAGATACGCAGTATTTT. Protein product: CASNFLRATDTQYF.

The rearrangement uses TRBV4-2 and TRBJ2-3; perhaps TRBD2 as D (7 bases). CDR3 length: 17 amino acids. CDR1 is LGHNA, CDR2 YNFKEQ, per germline. The V and J ends lost 4 bases and 1 base respectively, with 18 bases between them. CDR3 in DNA: TGTGCCAGCAGCCGCCATGAGGGGGGGGCGCGCACAGATACGCAGTATTTT. Translating it yields CASSRHEGGARTDTQYF.

The sample holds a few counts of this clone. The V call is TRBV2, the J call TRBJ2-2, with a possible D match to TRBD2 (6 bases). Trimming shortened V by 7 bases and J by 5 bases, and 11 bases separated the two germline ends. Germline V lookup: CDR1 SNHLY, CDR2 FYNNEI. The CDR3 loop spans 13 amino acids. CDR3 DNA: TGTGCCAGCACCTTCGGGAGAACCGGGGAGCTGTTTTTT. Translating gives CASTFGRTGELFF.

This clone was recorded once. The gene calls are TRBV18 and TRBJ1-5; D uncertain. CDR3 length: 14 residues. Germline V gene data show CDR1 as KGHSH and CDR2 as LQKENI. Between the trimmed V and J ends, which lost 2 bases and 3 bases, there was a span of 8 bases. CDR3 nucleotides: TGTGCCAGCTCACCAGGCCAGAACAATCAGCCCCAGCATTTT. Its translation is CASSPGQNNQPQHF.